Following are 28 T cell receptor beta chains from one sample sequenced in a study of spatial heterogeneity in lung cancer. These receptors' targets are unknown. In TCRdb, the 5' RACE reads were re-called with MiXCR into one record per CDR3 protein. The sample lists about 30,000 distinct CDR3 sequences; about 6.6% were seen once. Time point of the sample: sample taken at primary tumor resection. Points from the study as a whole: Tumoral mutation counts were tracked by counts of expanded intratumoral alpha and beta TCRs.

The source material was lung tumor tissue, sampled at surgery. These receptors were obtained from a male donor with early-stage non-small cell lung cancer.

This clonotype was seen ten or more times. The CDR3 protein is CASSITRWNYGYTF. Here the CDR3 DNA reads TGTGCCAGTAGTATTACCAGATGGAACTATGGCTACACCTTC. The J gene is TRBJ1-2, the V gene TRBV19; D unclear. This CDR3 has 14 amino acids. V lost 3 bases and J lost 2, with 10 bases in between. Germline V lookup: CDR1 LNHDA, CDR2 SQIVND (reference sequence). Complete variable domain (other parts from reference TRBV19 and TRBJ1-2): DGGITQSPKYLFRKEGQNVTLSCEQNLNHDAMYWYRQDPGQGLRLIYYSQIVNDFQKGDIAEGYSVSREKKESFPLTVTSAQKNPTAFYLCASSITRWNYGYTFGSGTRLTVV.

This clonotype was observed at least ten times. The CDR3 spells CASSLRTSGGAYTQYF. In nucleotides, the CDR3 is TGCGCCAGCAGCCTACGGACTAGCGGGGGGGCGTATACGCAGTATTTT. The genes are TRBV4-3 and TRBJ2-3; 15 bases map to TRBD2. Germline lookup yields CDR1 LGHNA and CDR2 YSLEER. V gave up 4 bases and J gave up 7 bases; unmatched junction bases: 6. The CDR3 runs 16 residues.

The chain is built from TRBV18 and TRBJ1-2; 8 bases align to TRBD1. The germline gives CDR1 KGHSH, CDR2 LQKENI. V gave up 2 bases and J gave up 6 bases; unmatched junction bases: 5. This CDR3 has 14 residues. CDR3 amino acids: CASSPSQGANGYTF. The CDR3 nucleotides are TGTGCCAGCTCACCATCGCAGGGGGCCAATGGCTACACCTTC. The full variable domain, with the rest looked up from reference TRBV18 and TRBJ1-2, is NAGVMQNPRHLVRRRGQEARLRCSPMKGHSHVYWYRQLPEEGLKFMVYLQKENIIDESGMPKERFSAEFPKEGPSILRIQQVVRGDSAAYFCASSPSQGANGYTFGSGTRLTVV.

This sequence joins TRBV10-3 and TRBJ2-1, with 13 bases lining up with TRBD2. CDR1 is ENHRY and CDR2 is SYGVKD in the germline V gene. There are 18 residues in the CDR3. The junction had 6 bases not matched to a gene; V was cut back by 4 bases and J by 0 bases. The CDR3 protein is CAISAGLAGANSYNEQFF. CDR3 nucleotide sequence: TGTGCCATCAGTGCCGGACTAGCGGGGGCCAACTCCTACAATGAGCAGTTCTTC.

This clonotype was picked up a small number of times. This rearrangement joins TRBV7-9 to TRBJ1-2; D gene ambiguous. This CDR3 is 13 amino acids long. Trimming removed 1 base from V and 7 bases from J, with 10 bases in between. Germline lookup yields CDR1 SEHNR and CDR2 FQNEAQ (reference sequence). The CDR3 coding sequence is TGTGCCAGCAGCTTAGAAGGTTTTAGTGGCTACACCTTC. This codes for CASSLEGFSGYTF.

CDR3 coding DNA: TGCGCCAGCAGCTTGCCGGCGGGGGGAGATTTTAATGAGCAGTTCTTC. Protein: CASSLPAGGDFNEQFF. The gene calls are TRBV5-1 and TRBJ2-1; TRBD2 matches at 8 bases. The germline gives CDR1 SGHRS, CDR2 YFSETQ. J gave up 7 bases and V 1 base, and 10 bases lay outside the gene matches. The CDR3 runs to 16 residues.

Many counts were recorded for this clonotype. The DNA for the CDR3 is TGTGCCAGCAGTCAGACAGGGGGTACCGGGGAGCTGTTTTTT. This encodes CASSQTGGTGELFF. V usage is TRBV28 and J usage is TRBJ2-2; 9 nucleotides align to TRBD1. CDR3 length equals 14 residues. Per the germline V gene, CDR1 is MDHEN and CDR2 is SYDVKM. Trimming at V came to 5 bases and at J to 5 bases, leaving 3 bases not matched to a gene.

The chain recombines TRBV5-1 with TRBJ2-7; 9 positions match TRBD2. The CDR3 has 15 amino acids. Germline V lookup: CDR1 SGHRS, CDR2 YFSETQ. The J segment lost 4 bases and the V segment lost 0 bases, leaving 5 bases of the junction unmatched. CDR3 bases: TGCGCCAGCAGCTTGGGCGGTAGCGGGGGTTACGAGCAGTACTTC. Its protein product is CASSLGGSGGYEQYF.

The gene calls are TRBV5-1 and TRBJ1-1, with a tentative D call TRBD1 (6 bases). V lost 2 bases, J lost 3 bases, and 11 bases lay in between. Germline V gene lookup returns CDR1 SGHRS and CDR2 YFSETQ. The CDR3 length is 14 residues. In DNA, the CDR3 is TGCGCCAGCAGCTTCACAGGGAGAGACACTGAAGCTTTCTTT. This translates into CASSFTGRDTEAFF.

This clonotype has at least ten counts. CDR3 DNA: TGTGCCAGCAGTACTGGGACAGGGATGAACGAGCAGTACTTC. Its protein is CASSTGTGMNEQYF. The chain is built from TRBV28 and TRBJ2-7; TRBD1 matches 9 bases. Germline lookup yields CDR1 MDHEN and CDR2 SYDVKM. The ends lost 5 bases at V and 5 bases at J; junction bases unmatched: 7. There are 14 residues in the CDR3. Looking up the rest from reference TRBV28 and TRBJ2-7 gives the full variable domain: DVKVTQSSRYLVKRTGEKVFLECVQDMDHENMFWYRQDPGLGLRLIYFSYDVKMKEKGDIPEGYSVSREKKERFSLILESASTNQTSMYLCASSTGTGMNEQYFGPGTRLTVT.

The chain uses TRBV11-2 and TRBJ1-6, with 7 bases identical to TRBD1. Germline V gene lookup returns CDR1 SGHAT and CDR2 FQNNGV. This CDR3 is built from 16 residues. The ends lost 5 bases at V and 5 bases at J; junction bases unmatched: 9. Here the CDR3 DNA reads TGTGCCAGCAGCCCCATGACAGGGTACCATAATTCACCCCTCCACTTT. Its translation is CASSPMTGYHNSPLHF.

The chain has TRBV5-1 and TRBJ2-2; TRBD2 agrees at 7 bases. Germline V gene lookup returns CDR1 SGHRS and CDR2 YFSETQ. The CDR3 spans 15 residues. The trim removed 7 bases at V and 4 bases at J, leaving 10 bases unmatched. The CDR3 reads CASHPGLAGTGELFF. As DNA, the CDR3 is TGCGCCAGCCATCCCGGGTTAGCGGGCACCGGGGAGCTGTTTTTT.

V gene TRBV3-1 combines with J gene TRBJ2-7, with D perhaps given as TRBD1 or TRBD2 (7 bases each). Germline CDR1 LGHDT, CDR2 YNNKEL (reference sequence). The V and J ends lost 8 bases and 4 bases respectively, with 18 bases between them. The CDR3 runs 14 residues. CDR3 DNA sequence: TGTGCCAGCGGGAGACAGGGAGGGAAGTACGAGCAGTACTTC. Protein: CASGRQGGKYEQYF.

This clonotype was seen a few times. This sequence joins TRBV20-1 and TRBJ2-5; D may match TRBD1 or TRBD2 (5 bases each). V was cut by 0 bases and J by 5 bases, with 13 bases left in between. Germline V gene data show CDR1 as DFQATT and CDR2 as SNEGSKA (reference sequence). The CDR3 runs to 14 residues. In DNA, the CDR3 is TGCAGTGCTAGAGATCTACGGGGCGGTGAGACCCAGTACTTC. Residues: CSARDLRGGETQYF.

This clonotype was recorded at least ten times. The V gene is TRBV4-2, the J gene TRBJ1-6, with 7 bases identical to TRBD1. Germline loops: CDR1 LGHNA, CDR2 YNFKEQ. CDR3 length: 13 residues. V lost 4 bases to trimming and J lost 10 bases; unmatched junction nucleotides: 4. Here the CDR3 reads CASSRDRSSPLHF. CDR3 nucleotide sequence: TGTGCCAGCAGCCGGGACAGATCATCACCCCTCCACTTT.

The rearrangement joins TRBV6-1 to TRBJ1-1; a weak D match, TRBD1 (6 bases). CDR3 length: 15 residues. Looked up from germline, CDR1 is MNHNS and CDR2 is SASEGT. V was pared by 8 bases and J by 3 bases, with 19 bases between. CDR3 DNA sequence: TGTGCCAGCTTAAGCTCCTACAGGGAGGACACTGAAGCTTTCTTT. Translated, it gives CASLSSYREDTEAFF.

This clonotype was found many times. V is TRBV27 and J is TRBJ2-7; D not certain. CDR1 and CDR2 (germline): MNHEY, SMNVEV (reference sequence). Trimming cost V 4 bases and J 1 base, with 14 bases left between them. This CDR3 has 15 amino acids. In DNA form, the CDR3 reads TGTGCCAGCAGTTCTATTTCCCCTCCTTCCTACGAGCAGTACTTC. It translates to CASSSISPPSYEQYF.

This clonotype has ten or more counts. The chain is built from TRBV28 and TRBJ2-5; D possibly corresponds to TRBD2 (7 bases). The CDR3 runs to 15 residues. Per the germline V gene, CDR1 is MDHEN and CDR2 is SYDVKM. V was shortened by 6 bases and J by 5 bases, with 19 bases between the two germline ends. Written as DNA, the CDR3 is TGTGCCAGCAGCCACGCAGGGGAGGGAGAGGAGACCCAGTACTTC. This encodes CASSHAGEGEETQYF. Combining the CDR3 with reference TRBV28 and TRBJ2-5 gives the whole variable domain DVKVTQSSRYLVKRTGEKVFLECVQDMDHENMFWYRQDPGLGLRLIYFSYDVKMKEKGDIPEGYSVSREKKERFSLILESASTNQTSMYLCASSHAGEGEETQYFGPGTRLLVL.

This sequence joins TRBV29-1 and TRBJ2-1; D might be TRBD1 (6 bases). The V end was cut by 5 bases, the J end by 13 bases, with 27 bases between. Germline lookup yields CDR1 SQVTM and CDR2 ANQGSEA. The CDR3 extends over 15 amino acids. The CDR3 loop is CSVSSTSGQRSVQFF. The CDR3 DNA sequence: TGCAGCGTTTCCTCCACCTCGGGACAACGATCAGTCCAGTTCTTC.

This clonotype was observed a few times. The rearrangement uses TRBV10-3 and TRBJ1-4, with 7 positions matching TRBD1. V shed 10 bases and J 0 bases; nucleotides not matched to a gene: 8. CDR3 length: 15 amino acids. Germline V gene sequence: CDR1 ENHRY, CDR2 SYGVKD. CDR3 loop: CASRGTAATNEKLFF. The CDR3 DNA reads TGTGCCAGCCGAGGGACAGCTGCAACTAATGAAAAACTGTTTTTT.

The gene calls are TRBV7-2 and TRBJ2-1, with unresolved D. The germline CDR1 and CDR2 sequences are SGHTA and FQGNSA. CDR3 length: 16 amino acids. The V end lost 6 bases, the J end lost 0 bases, and 15 bases lay between the germline ends. CDR3: CASSRNPLTSYNEQFF. CDR3 sequence (DNA): TGTGCCAGCAGTCGCAATCCGTTGACCTCCTACAATGAGCAGTTCTTC.

This clonotype was counted many times. The CDR3 protein is CASSSTGGMEKLFF. CDR3 nucleotide sequence: TGTGCCAGCAGTTCCACAGGGGGCATGGAAAAACTGTTTTTT. The chain has TRBV6-6 and TRBJ1-4, with 9 bases that match TRBD1. The CDR3 covers 14 residues. Looked up from germline, CDR1 is MNHNY and CDR2 is SVGAGI (reference sequence). Trimming removed 4 bases from V and 8 bases from J; junction bases left unmatched: 5.

This clonotype was seen at least ten times. The V and J genes are TRBV6-2 or TRBV6-3 and TRBJ1-5; a weak D match, TRBD1 (5 bases). This CDR3 spans 15 amino acids. The germline gives CDR1 MNHEY, CDR2 SVGEGT. Trimming shortened V by 7 bases and J by 0 bases, and 13 bases separated the two germline ends. CDR3 amino acids: CASKKGIVSNQPQHF. CDR3 nucleotides: TGTGCCAGCAAAAAGGGGATAGTTAGCAATCAGCCCCAGCATTTT.

This clonotype has just a few counts. With a much larger clone just one base away, this may be a read error. The genes are TRBV5-6 and TRBJ2-5; TRBD2 aligns across 8 bases. Per germline, CDR1 SGHDT and CDR2 YYEEEE. V shed 4 bases and J 7 bases; nucleotides not matched to a gene: 12. The CDR3 is made up of 15 amino acids. The CDR3 reads CASSPGGGRSGTQYF. The CDR3 DNA reads as TGTGCCAGCAGCCCCGGGGGGGGCCGTTCGGGGACCCAGTACTTC.

This clonotype has a count of ten or more. The rearrangement joins TRBV28 to TRBJ2-1; TRBD2 is a possible D gene (6 bases). Germline assignment: CDR1 MDHEN and CDR2 SYDVKM. The CDR3 is made up of 12 amino acids. V shed 3 bases and J shed 6 bases, with 6 bases lying between them. The CDR3 spells CASSLTSNEQFF. Written as DNA, the CDR3 is TGTGCCAGCAGTTTGACTAGCAATGAGCAGTTCTTC.

This clonotype has at least ten counts. The V call is TRBV7-9, the J call TRBJ2-1, with TRBD1 matching over 7 bases. After removal of 4 bases from V and 6 bases from J, the junction contained 12 bases not matched to a gene. CDR1 is SEHNR, CDR2 FQNEAQ, per germline (reference sequence). The CDR3 consists of 16 residues. The CDR3 DNA is TGTGCCAGCAGCTCCGCGGACAGGCGATTAGGCAATGAGCAGTTCTTC. Protein sequence: CASSSADRRLGNEQFF. The full variable domain, rest sourced from reference TRBV7-9 and TRBJ2-1, is DTGVSQNPRHKITKRGQNVTFRCDPISEHNRLYWYRQTLGQGPEFLTYFQNEAQLEKSRLLSDRFSAERPKGSFSTLEIQRTEQGDSAMYLCASSSADRRLGNEQFFGPGTRLTVL.

In its sample, this clonotype was seen many times. The chain has TRBV6-2 or TRBV6-3 and TRBJ2-3, with D tentatively TRBD2 (6 bases). This CDR3 spans 15 amino acids. Trimming removed 9 bases at V and 2 bases at J, with 18 bases between. CDR1 and CDR2 (germline): MNHEY, SVGEGT. CDR3 nucleotide sequence: TGTGCCAGTACTAGGAGGGGCTCCGCCACAGATACGCAGTATTTT. This translates into CASTRRGSATDTQYF.

V usage is TRBV5-4 and J usage is TRBJ1-2, with D unresolved. The ends were cut back, 1 base at V and 8 bases at J, with 12 bases in the middle. Germline CDR1 and CDR2: SGHNT and YYREEE (reference sequence). The CDR3 spans 13 residues. Here the CDR3 reads CASSLNGQRGYTF. CDR3 bases: TGTGCCAGCAGCTTGAATGGCCAGAGAGGCTACACCTTC.